The 26 T cell receptor beta chains listed next were all sequenced from one sample in a study of T cell clonality in common variable immunodeficiency (dated by TCRdb to the mid-2010s). Library preparation was by the immunoSEQ multiplex PCR assay. Here the immuneACCESS table is served through TCRdb, limited to in-frame sequences with V and J called. Missing clones are a known gap in these copies; in checked studies unresolved V genes cover under half, and the rest lacks a known reason. For this sample, about 50,000 clones are listed, none of them singletons. In total, the top ten clones hold approximately 1.9% of the sample. Sequencing was done on a sample of peripheral blood mononuclear cells. Source of these receptors: a person between 18 and 75 years old in good health.

This clone was counted at least ten times. With the read ending 3 residues before the CDR3 end, the germline J gene is used to fill in that end. This chain links TRBV6-1 with TRBJ1-1; 11 nucleotides match TRBD1. Germline CDR1 MNHNS, CDR2 SASEGT. V lost 3 bases, J lost 4 bases, and 4 bases stayed unmatched. This CDR3 has 15 residues. CDR3 DNA, as far as it was read: TGTGCCAGCAGTGATGGGACAGGGGGGCGCACTGAA. It yields the protein CASSDGTGGRTE. The CDR3 as a whole reads CASSDGTGGRTEAFF.

This clone was counted at least ten times. The read terminates 3 residues before the CDR3 end, so the remaining end is supplied by the germline J gene. The rearrangement uses TRBV29-1 and TRBJ2-7; D perhaps matches TRBD2 (5 bases). Germline V gene lookup returns CDR1 SQVTM and CDR2 ANQGSEA. The CDR3 covers 12 residues. V gave up 7 bases and J gave up 6 bases, with 16 bases separating them. CDR3 loop: CSAERGSGEQYF. The CDR3 DNA, read in part, is TGCAGCGCGGAAAGAGGGTCCGGCGAG.

This clone was observed at least ten times. The read terminates 3 residues before the CDR3 end, so the remaining end is supplied by the germline J gene. The rearrangement links TRBV30 to TRBJ2-7, with 11 bases identical to TRBD2. CDR3 length: 12 residues. Germline V gives CDR1 GTSNPN, CDR2 SVGIG (reference sequence). With 5 bases clipped from V and 4 bases from J, the junction kept 1 base outside the gene matches. CDR3 DNA, as far as it was read: TGTGCCTGGGGGACTAGCGGATACGAG. It is translated as CAWGTSGYE. The whole CDR3 protein is CAWGTSGYEQYF.

In its sample, this clone was seen many times. The observed sequence ends 3 residues before the CDR3 terminus, with the missing tail filled in from the germline J gene. The chain combines TRBV5-6 with TRBJ2-3, with D possibly matching TRBD2 (5 bases). This CDR3 has 14 residues. V lost 4 bases, J lost 4 bases, and 13 bases lay in between. The germline V gene has CDR1 SGHDT and CDR2 YYEEEE. The part of the CDR3 DNA that was read is TGTGCCAGCAGCACCGCAACGGGGTCAGATACG. As protein: CASSTATGSDT. From start to end, the CDR3 is CASSTATGSDTQYF.

Ten or more counts support this clone. The read terminates 3 residues before the CDR3 end, so the remaining end is supplied by the germline J gene. The chain employs TRBV30 and TRBJ2-3, with D possibly TRBD2 on 6 matching bases. This CDR3 comprises 15 residues. Germline CDR1 GTSNPN, CDR2 SVGIG (reference sequence). V lost 4 bases and J lost 0, with 14 bases in between. This CDR3 reads CAWISGGISTDTQYF. CDR3 bases read: TGTGCCTGGATATCGGGCGGGATAAGCACAGATACG.

Many counts were recorded for this clone. The read falls 3 residues short of the CDR3 end, and the missing part is taken from the germline J gene. V and J are TRBV5-1 and TRBJ2-1, with D possibly matching TRBD2 (5 bases). The CDR3 has 15 residues. Germline V gene lookup returns CDR1 SGHRS and CDR2 YFSETQ. The V and J ends lost 4 bases and 0 bases respectively, with 11 bases between them. The CDR3 sequence is CASSPGLDSYNEQFF. The CDR3 bases that were read are TGCGCCAGCAGCCCCGGACTCGACTCCTACAATGAG.

Concerning this clone itself: The CDR3 end is not reached by the read, which stops 3 residues before it; the germline J gene fills it in. The chain joins TRBV5-1 to TRBJ2-5, with 16 bases fitting TRBD2. The germline gives CDR1 SGHRS, CDR2 YFSETQ. The J segment lost 5 bases and the V segment lost 4 bases, leaving 2 bases of the junction unmatched. CDR3 length: 15 residues. CDR3 DNA (partial): TGCGCCAGCAGCATGGGACTAGCGGGGGGGGAGACC. Translating gives CASSMGLAGGET. The complete CDR3 protein is CASSMGLAGGETQYF.

This clone has ten or more counts. Read data end 3 residues before the CDR3 end; the end is taken from the germline J gene. This rearrangement joins TRBV5-1 to TRBJ2-3; 11 bases match TRBD2. CDR1 SGHRS and CDR2 YFSETQ come from the germline V gene. J lost 2 bases, V lost 4 bases, and 9 bases had no gene match. The CDR3 is made up of 17 amino acids. The sequenced CDR3 bases are TGCGCCAGCAGCCAAATCCTAGCGGGGGGTGCCACAGATACG. Amino acids: CASSQILAGGATDT. The entire CDR3 is CASSQILAGGATDTQYF. Variable domain in full (rest from reference TRBV5-1 and TRBJ2-3): KAGVTQTPRYLIKTRGQQVTLSCSPISGHRSVSWYQQTPGQGLQFLFEYFSETQRNKGNFPGRFSGRQFSNSRSEMNVSTLELGDSALYLCASSQILAGGATDTQYFGPGTRLTVL.

This clone was recorded at least ten times. The DNA ends 3 residues before the CDR3 does, and the rest of the CDR3 is filled in from the germline J gene. This chain links TRBV24-1 with TRBJ2-1, with TRBD2 as a possible D gene (6 bases). Germline V lookup: CDR1 KGHDR, CDR2 SFDVKD. Trimming stripped 4 bases from V and 1 base from J, with 10 bases between. The CDR3 consists of 15 residues. The part of the CDR3 DNA that was read is TGTGCCACCAGTGACTACGGACTATCCTACAATGAG. This sequence encodes CATSDYGLSYNE. The whole CDR3 protein is CATSDYGLSYNEQFF.

As regards this clone: The sequenced fragment ends 3 residues before the CDR3 boundary, so the rest is inferred from the germline J gene. The genes are TRBV19 and TRBJ1-5, with a weak D call TRBD1 (5 bases). Trimming stripped 3 bases from V and 7 bases from J, with 13 bases between. The CDR3 contains 14 residues. CDR1 and CDR2 (germline): LNHDA, SQIVND (reference sequence). The CDR3 protein is CASSIGQGGQPQHF. The sequenced part of the CDR3 DNA is TGTGCCAGTAGTATTGGCCAGGGCGGCCAGCCC.

In its sample, this clone was seen many times. The CDR3 is cut off 3 residues early in the read; its end comes from the germline J gene. This chain uses TRBV7-8 with TRBJ1-5, with D perhaps TRBD1 (6 bases). V shed 4 bases and J shed 5 bases, with 9 bases lying between them. This CDR3 is built from 13 residues. Germline V gene data show CDR1 as SGHVS and CDR2 as FQNEAQ. CDR3 DNA (partial): TGTGCCAGCAGCTCGAACAGGGATCAGCCC. Its protein is CASSSNRDQP. The CDR3 in full is CASSSNRDQPQHF.

Note on this clone: The read is 3 residues too short to cover the CDR3 end, so that end is filled in from the germline J gene. The V gene is TRBV30, the J gene TRBJ2-7; 8 nucleotides line up with TRBD2. The CDR3 consists of 13 residues. V lost 2 bases, J lost 6 bases, and 6 bases stayed unmatched. The germline V gene encodes CDR1 GTSNPN and CDR2 SVGIG (reference sequence). The part of the CDR3 DNA that was read is TGTGCCTGGAGTCGGCGGGAGGCGCTCGAG. It specifies CAWSRREALE. In full, the CDR3 is CAWSRREALEQYF.

This clone was seen a few times. Sequencing ends 3 residues short of the CDR3 end; the germline J gene provides the rest. The chain joins TRBV19 to TRBJ1-1; the D gene is possibly TRBD1 (5 bases). The V end was cut by 2 bases, the J end by 0 bases, with 10 bases between. This CDR3 has 15 amino acids. The V gene's germline CDR1 is LNHDA and CDR2 SQIVND (reference sequence). The part of the CDR3 DNA that was read is TGTGCCAGTAGTATAAGGGACTTCATGAACACTGAA. Amino acids: CASSIRDFMNTE. The full CDR3 sequence reads CASSIRDFMNTEAFF.

The part of the CDR3 DNA that was read is TGTGCCAGCTCATCGTCGGGGAACACTGAA. Protein: CASSSSGNTE. The entire CDR3 protein reads CASSSSGNTEAFF. The rearrangement uses TRBV18 and TRBJ1-1; no firm D call. The CDR3 extends 3 residues past the end of the read, so its final part is completed from the germline J gene. V gave up 5 bases and J gave up 1 base, with 8 bases separating them. This CDR3 is built from 13 residues. Germline V CDR1 and CDR2: KGHSH, LQKENI.

This clone has more than one count but fewer than ten. The read falls 3 residues short of the CDR3 end, and the missing part is taken from the germline J gene. This sequence joins TRBV18 and TRBJ2-5; no definite D call. V shed 1 base and J shed 0 bases, with 12 bases lying between them. The CDR3 totals 16 residues. Per the germline V gene, CDR1 is KGHSH and CDR2 is LQKENI. Incomplete CDR3 DNA: TGTGCCAGCTCACCACTACGTAACGCAGACCAAGAGACC. Translated, it gives CASSPLRNADQET. The CDR3, in full, reads CASSPLRNADQETQYF.

This clone was recorded at least ten times. Read sequence stops 3 residues before the CDR3 end, and the germline J gene provides the missing end. The V call is TRBV20-1, the J call TRBJ2-7; D unresolved. This CDR3 is built from 12 residues. The V and J ends lost 0 bases and 0 bases respectively, with 3 bases between them. In germline, CDR1 is DFQATT, CDR2 SNEGSKA (reference sequence). CDR3 DNA, as far as it was read: TGCAGTGCTAGAGATCTCTCCTACGAG. Amino acid sequence: CSARDLSYE. The CDR3, in full, reads CSARDLSYEQYF.

This clone occurred many times. Sequencing ends 3 residues short of the CDR3 end; the germline J gene provides the rest. The chain has TRBV20-1 and TRBJ1-3; 9 bases match TRBD1. V shed 7 bases, J shed 0 bases, and the junction held 7 bases outside the gene matches. CDR3 size: 15 residues. Germline CDR1 reads DFQATT; CDR2 reads SNEGSKA (reference sequence). CDR3 sequence reads: CSVRPGQGSGNTIYF. The sequenced CDR3 bases are TGCAGTGTTAGGCCGGGACAGGGCTCTGGAAACACC.

In this sample, this clone turned up many times. The read falls 3 residues short of the CDR3 end, and the missing part is taken from the germline J gene. The chain recombines TRBV18 with TRBJ2-1, with 12 bases matching TRBD1. Germline CDR1 reads KGHSH; CDR2 reads LQKENI. The CDR3 has 17 residues. V shed 3 bases and J 8 bases; nucleotides not matched to a gene: 11. The chain's CDR3 is CASSPQIPGQGAYEQFF. The sequenced part of the CDR3 DNA is TGTGCCAGCTCACCCCAAATCCCGGGACAGGGGGCCTATGAG.

This clone was detected ten times or more. The read gets to within 3 residues of the CDR3 end, and the germline J gene fills in the rest. The chain links TRBV5-6 to TRBJ2-5; 10 bases fit TRBD1. Per germline, CDR1 SGHDT and CDR2 YYEEEE. J lost 1 base, V lost 2 bases, and 2 bases had no gene match. The CDR3 is 15 residues long. The DNA read from the CDR3 is TGTGCCAGCAGCTTAAGGACAGGGGGCCAAGAGACC. Amino acid sequence: CASSLRTGGQET. The full CDR3 protein reads CASSLRTGGQETQYF. The full variable domain, with the rest looked up from reference TRBV5-6 and TRBJ2-5, is DAGVTQSPTHLIKTRGQQVTLRCSPKSGHDTVSWYQQALGQGPQFIFQYYEEEERQRGNFPDRFSGHQFPNYSSELNVNALLLGDSALYLCASSLRTGGQETQYFGPGTRLLVL.

At least ten counts were recorded for this clone. The CDR3 end falls 3 residues outside the read, so it is completed with the germline J gene. This chain links TRBV14 with TRBJ2-3, with 8 bases matching TRBD2. The CDR3 covers 17 residues. V was pared by 3 bases and J by 1 base, with 9 bases of the junction left unmatched. In germline, CDR1 is SGHDN, CDR2 FVKESK. Partial CDR3 DNA: TGTGCCAGCAGCCATGGACCTATCGGGGGGGGCACAGATACG. This gives the protein CASSHGPIGGGTDT. The full-length CDR3 reads as CASSHGPIGGGTDTQYF. The complete variable domain, with remaining parts taken from reference TRBV14 and TRBJ2-3, reads EAGVTQFPSHSVIEKGQTVTLRCDPISGHDNLYWYRRVMGKEIKFLLHFVKESKQDESGMPNNRFLAERTGGTYSTLKVQPAELEDSGVYFCASSHGPIGGGTDTQYFGPGTRLTVL.

This clone was counted many times. The read comes to an end 3 residues before the CDR3 does, leaving the germline J gene to fill in the end. The chain employs TRBV18 and TRBJ1-6; 7 bases align to TRBD1. This CDR3 has 14 amino acids. Germline CDR1 is KGHSH and CDR2 is LQKENI. The junction had 1 base not matched to a gene; V was cut back by 4 bases and J by 4 bases. CDR3 in amino acids: CASSLGQYNSPLHF. The sequenced CDR3 bases are TGTGCCAGCTCACTGGGACAGTATAATTCACCC.

This clone showed up just a few times. With the read ending 3 residues before the CDR3 end, the germline J gene is used to fill in that end. This chain uses TRBV19 with TRBJ1-1; 10 bases match TRBD1. Trimming removed 7 bases from V and 4 bases from J; junction bases left unmatched: 9. The CDR3 covers 15 residues. Germline CDR1 and CDR2: LNHDA and SQIVND (reference sequence). CDR3 DNA, as far as it was read: TGTGCCAGTACCCCGGGACAGGGGCTTGTCACTGAA. Its translation is CASTPGQGLVTE. The entire CDR3 protein reads CASTPGQGLVTEAFF.

In this sample, this clone turned up a few times. Coverage ceases 3 residues before the CDR3 finishes, and the germline J gene fills in the end. The chain has TRBV7-2 and TRBJ1-1; 9 positions agree with TRBD1. J was trimmed by 5 bases and V by 6 bases; bases with no gene match: 4. Per the germline V gene, CDR1 is SGHTA and CDR2 is FQGNSA. The CDR3 has 13 residues. CDR3 amino acids: CASRQTGGTEAFF. The part of the CDR3 DNA that was read is TGTGCCAGCAGACAGACAGGGGGAACTGAA.

This clone has ten or more counts. The read stops 3 residues short of the end of the CDR3; the missing end is completed from the germline J gene. This chain links TRBV28 with TRBJ1-2; 8 nucleotides line up with TRBD1. Germline CDR1 MDHEN, CDR2 SYDVKM. V was pared by 6 bases and J by 3 bases, with 0 bases of the junction left unmatched. The CDR3 has 12 residues. The CDR3 loop is CASRQGDYGYTF. The covered CDR3 bases are TGTGCCAGCAGACAGGGGGACTATGGC.

This clone has a count of ten or more. The CDR3 end falls 3 residues outside the read, so it is completed with the germline J gene. The rearrangement links TRBV5-5 to TRBJ1-1; tentatively, D is TRBD1 (5 bases). V was clipped by 0 bases and J by 6 bases, with 12 bases between them. The CDR3 has 14 amino acids. Germline V gives CDR1 SGHKS, CDR2 YYEKEE (reference sequence). The CDR3 protein is CASSLEWGGAEAFF. CDR3 DNA, as far as it was read: TGTGCCAGCAGCTTGGAGTGGGGAGGGGCTGAA.

This clone showed up just a few times. The CDR3 end lies 3 residues beyond the end of the read and is filled in from the germline J gene. The J gene is TRBJ2-3, the V gene TRBV11-2, with D perhaps TRBD2 (6 bases). The CDR3 totals 15 residues. Germline V lookup: CDR1 SGHAT, CDR2 FQNNGV. Trimming shortened V by 1 base and J by 4 bases, and 12 bases separated the two germline ends. CDR3 DNA, as far as it was read: TGTGCCAGCAGCTTAGTCCGGGGAGGTTCAGATACG. Its translation: CASSLVRGGSDT. The CDR3, in full, reads CASSLVRGGSDTQYF.